These 20 T cell receptor beta chains were sequenced from one sample in a study of cytomegalovirus exposure and HLA in healthy donors. PCR was performed using 60 Vbeta and 13 Jbeta primers. Assay: immunoSEQ multiplex PCR; the TCRdb copy retains only in-frame clones and omits some. The table includes about 130,000 clones, around three quarters detected once. The source material was PBMCs. Receptor source: a man aged 25-40 years in good health and CMV-seronegative.

The V call is TRBV7-2, the J call TRBJ2-3; D remains unclear. V lost 1 base and J 2 bases, leaving 10 bases between the germline ends. The CDR3 contains 15 residues. Germline V gene sequence: CDR1 SGHTA, CDR2 FQGNSA. Here the CDR3 DNA reads TGTGCCAGCAGCTTAGTACAGAGATCCACAGATACGCAGTATTTT. Its protein product is CASSLVQRSTDTQYF.

V is TRBV28 and J is TRBJ1-5; D is undetermined. Trimming removed 7 bases from V and 0 bases from J, with 10 bases in between. The CDR3 length is 14 residues. Germline V gives CDR1 MDHEN, CDR2 SYDVKM. CDR3 coding DNA: TGTGCCAGCACCCCGCCCTATAGCAATCAGCCCCAGCATTTT. This translates into CASTPPYSNQPQHF.

V gene TRBV2 combines with J gene TRBJ2-7; no reliable D call. This CDR3 is 13 amino acids long. Germline V CDR1 and CDR2: SNHLY, FYNNEI. V lost 7 bases and J lost 3, with 13 bases in between. CDR3 in amino acids: CASKRRSVYEQYF. The DNA of the CDR3 is TGTGCCAGCAAACGGCGAAGCGTCTACGAGCAGTACTTC.

The gene calls are TRBV11-2 and TRBJ2-7; 11 bases align to TRBD2. The CDR3 has 18 amino acids. Trimming took 6 bases from V and 2 from J; bases not matched to a gene: 15. CDR1 SGHAT and CDR2 FQNNGV come from the germline V gene. The DNA of the CDR3 is TGTGCCAGCAGTTTAAACCAGCTAGCGGGAGGTCGGGCCTACGAGCAGTACTTC. Translated: CASSLNQLAGGRAYEQYF.

This clone was observed a handful of times. The chain joins TRBV2 to TRBJ2-1; 10 bases map to TRBD2. V dropped 3 bases and J dropped 4; count of bases not matched to a gene: 3. Germline V gene data show CDR1 as SNHLY and CDR2 as FYNNEI. There are 15 residues in the CDR3. The DNA of the CDR3 is TGTGCCAGCAGTGAGTGGACTAGCGGATACAATGAGCAGTTCTTC. Protein: CASSEWTSGYNEQFF.

The J gene is TRBJ2-7, the V gene TRBV28; TRBD2 matches at 7 bases. Germline assignment: CDR1 MDHEN and CDR2 SYDVKM. J was trimmed by 9 bases and V by 6 bases; bases with no gene match: 17. This CDR3 region has 15 residues. CDR3 DNA: TGTGCCAGCAGGGGGGGTGCGGCGGGAGTTGCGGGGCAGTACTTC. Protein product: CASRGGAAGVAGQYF.

The sample holds one count of this clone. V usage is TRBV7-9 and J usage is TRBJ1-4, with D unclear. The CDR3 has 14 amino acids. From germline, CDR1 is SEHNR and CDR2 FQNEAQ (reference sequence). V was shortened by 2 bases and J by 8 bases, with 12 bases between the two germline ends. The chain's CDR3 is CASSLQESGEKLFF. The CDR3 DNA reads as TGTGCCAGCAGCTTACAGGAATCGGGAGAAAAACTGTTTTTT.

The chain joins TRBV19 to TRBJ2-6, with D perhaps TRBD2 (6 bases). The V gene lost 7 bases and the J gene lost 1 base, with 23 bases spanning the gap. There are 19 residues in the CDR3. CDR1 LNHDA and CDR2 SQIVND come from the germline V gene (reference sequence). Here the CDR3 DNA reads TGTGCCAGTATGATGGTGAGTGGAGGGACCCCATCTGGGGCCAACGTCCTGACTTTC. Protein sequence: CASMMVSGGTPSGANVLTF.

This chain connects TRBV10-3 to TRBJ2-1, with 9 bases fitting TRBD2. CDR3 size: 15 residues. Germline V gene data show CDR1 as ENHRY and CDR2 as SYGVKD. V gave up 0 bases and J gave up 8 bases; unmatched junction bases: 5. Here the CDR3 DNA reads TGTGCCATCAGTGAGTCGGGACTAGCCACAGATGAGCAGTTCTTC. Amino acids: CAISESGLATDEQFF.

V and J are TRBV9 and TRBJ2-3; 7 bases line up with TRBD2. The CDR3 consists of 14 residues. V shed 2 bases, J shed 5 bases, and the junction held 5 bases outside the gene matches. CDR1 and CDR2 from the germline V gene are SGDLS and YYNGEE. Here the CDR3 reads CASSVVPGGDTQYF. The CDR3 region has the DNA TGTGCCAGCAGCGTGGTTCCGGGAGGAGATACGCAGTATTTT.

The CDR3 sequence: CSGQINLSGEEGYTF. Here the CDR3 DNA reads TGCAGCGGCCAAATAAACTTATCCGGGGAGGAGGGCTACACCTTC. This rearrangement joins TRBV29-1 to TRBJ1-2; D unresolved. V was shortened by 7 bases and J by 8 bases, with 26 bases between the two germline ends. Germline V gene lookup returns CDR1 SQVTM and CDR2 ANQGSEA. The CDR3 is 15 residues long.

The rearrangement links TRBV4-3 to TRBJ2-7; D is uncertain. CDR1 LGHNA and CDR2 YSLEER come from the germline V gene. The CDR3 totals 15 residues. V was pared by 0 bases and J by 3 bases, with 12 bases between. The CDR3 spells CASSQDRTANYEQYF. The CDR3 region has the DNA TGCGCCAGCAGCCAAGATAGAACAGCCAACTACGAGCAGTACTTC.

The rearrangement joins TRBV15 to TRBJ2-5, with a possible D match to TRBD2 (6 bases). The CDR3 is made up of 11 amino acids. Deletions cut 1 base from V and 12 bases from J, with 9 bases between. Germline CDR1 LNHNV, CDR2 YYDKDF (reference sequence). The CDR3 bases are TGTGCCACCAGCAGAGGTCGGGAGAAGTACTTC. It specifies CATSRGREKYF.

This chain uses TRBV4-2 with TRBJ2-7; 7 bases line up with TRBD2. Germline CDR1 and CDR2: LGHNA and YNFKEQ. After removal of 0 bases from V and 3 bases from J, the junction contained 14 bases not matched to a gene. The CDR3 length is 18 residues. CDR3 residues: CASSQDLGLADAHYEQYF. CDR3 coding DNA: TGTGCCAGCAGCCAAGATTTAGGGCTAGCGGACGCCCACTACGAGCAGTACTTC.

The CDR3 DNA sequence: TGCGCCAGCAGCCGGGGACTAGCGGGACTAAACCAAGAGACCCAGTACTTC. Protein sequence: CASSRGLAGLNQETQYF. V and J are TRBV4-3 and TRBJ2-5; TRBD2 agrees at 13 bases. This CDR3 contains 17 residues. Looked up from germline, CDR1 is LGHNA and CDR2 is YSLEER. V shed 4 bases and J 0 bases; nucleotides not matched to a gene: 5.

The chain has TRBV18 and TRBJ1-1; D may be TRBD1 (6 bases). The CDR3 sequence is 14 residues long. Germline values: CDR1 KGHSH, CDR2 LQKENI. V shed 3 bases and J shed 2 bases, with 10 bases lying between them. The CDR3 is CASSPGQFNTEAFF. CDR3 bases: TGTGCCAGCTCACCCGGACAGTTTAACACTGAAGCTTTCTTT.

This clone has just one count. The V and J genes are TRBV11-2 and TRBJ2-2; 14 bases line up with TRBD2. With V trimmed by 5 bases and J by 5 bases, 7 bases remained unmatched. The CDR3 is 17 amino acids. The germline gives CDR1 SGHAT, CDR2 FQNNGV. CDR3 nucleotides: TGTGCCAGCAGCCCAGGACTAGCGGGAGGACGGACCGGGGAGCTGTTTTTT. Residues: CASSPGLAGGRTGELFF.

The chain's CDR3 is CASRPAGDRGETEQFF. The CDR3 bases are TGTGCCAGCAGACCCGCCGGGGACAGGGGAGAAACTGAGCAGTTCTTC. This sequence joins TRBV5-4 and TRBJ2-1, with 10 bases fitting TRBD1. The J segment lost 9 bases and the V segment lost 5 bases, leaving 14 bases of the junction unmatched. CDR3 length: 16 amino acids. The germline V gene encodes CDR1 SGHNT and CDR2 YYREEE (reference sequence).

This chain connects TRBV30 to TRBJ1-2; TRBD1 is a possible D gene (6 bases). The CDR3 totals 14 residues. V dropped 2 bases and J dropped 5 bases, with 15 bases sitting between them. The germline CDR1 and CDR2 sequences are GTSNPN and SVGIG (reference sequence). CDR3 coding DNA: TGTGCCTGGAGTCGGCCGGGACAATCATATGGCTACACCTTC. It yields the protein CAWSRPGQSYGYTF.

This clone is a singleton in its sample. The chain is built from TRBV30 and TRBJ2-7; a weak D match, TRBD2 (6 bases). CDR3 length: 13 amino acids. CDR1 and CDR2 (germline): GTSNPN, SVGIG (reference sequence). Deletions cut 2 bases from V and 1 base from J, with 9 bases between. The CDR3 region has the DNA TGTGCCTGGAGTTGGGCGGGATCCTACGAGCAGTACTTC. Translation gives CAWSWAGSYEQYF.